This record covers a single T cell receptor (beta chain). The sample belongs to a study of shared clonotypes between healthy human individuals. CDR1 and CDR2 (germline): SGHDT, YYEEEE. The CDR3 has 14 amino acids. The V and J ends lost 3 bases and 9 bases, in that order; junction bases with no gene match: 5. The assay was immunoSEQ multiplex PCR, and TCRdb's table has in-frame clones only and misses some. This table holds 2 million to 2.5 million clones, around 95% found once. The source of this sequence is a man younger than 35 in good health. The specimen was naive CD4+ T cells sorted from blood. Subset in this sample: CD45RA+ positively selected. The chain joins TRBV5-6 to TRBJ1-6, with 8 bases that match TRBD1. The CDR3 region is CASSWQGASSPLHF. CDR3 DNA sequence: TGTGCCAGCAGCTGGCAGGGGGCGAGTTCACCCCTCCACTTT. The complete variable domain, with remaining parts taken from reference TRBV5-6 and TRBJ1-6, reads DAGVTQSPTHLIKTRGQQVTLRCSPKSGHDTVSWYQQALGQGPQFIFQYYEEEERQRGNFPDRFSGHQFPNYSSELNVNALLLGDSALYLCASSWQGASSPLHFGNGTRLTVT.